The clone carrying this T cell receptor (beta chain) has ten or more counts. What it binds is not known. Isolation of PBMCs was performed on around 9.8 ml fresh peripheral blood. The investigators amplified TCR beta CDR3 regions from RNA transcripts. The TCR CDR3 first-round RT-PCR relied on the HTBI primer set. MiXCR, applied by TCRdb to the multiplex PCR reads, yields one record per CDR3 protein. The sample contains about 770,000 distinct CDR3 sequences, under 20% of which appear only once. The data were obtained in a study of T cells in Graves' hyperthyroidism and ophthalmopathy. The study, taken as a whole, reports: Among thyroid clonotypes expanded above 0.001, most also appeared in blood.

With 4 bases clipped from V and 0 bases from J, the junction kept 6 bases outside the gene matches. CDR1 SGHAT and CDR2 FQDESV come from the germline V gene (reference sequence). This CDR3 is built from 15 residues. The origin of this receptor is a woman aged 50 to 65 with Graves' hyperthyroidism that later progressed to Graves' ophthalmopathy. Sample: blood. This chain connects TRBV11-1 to TRBJ2-7, with TRBD1 matching over 7 bases. The DNA of the CDR3 is TGTGCCAGCAGCTCTGACAGGGCCGTCTCCTACGAGCAGTACTTC. Translating gives CASSSDRAVSYEQYF.